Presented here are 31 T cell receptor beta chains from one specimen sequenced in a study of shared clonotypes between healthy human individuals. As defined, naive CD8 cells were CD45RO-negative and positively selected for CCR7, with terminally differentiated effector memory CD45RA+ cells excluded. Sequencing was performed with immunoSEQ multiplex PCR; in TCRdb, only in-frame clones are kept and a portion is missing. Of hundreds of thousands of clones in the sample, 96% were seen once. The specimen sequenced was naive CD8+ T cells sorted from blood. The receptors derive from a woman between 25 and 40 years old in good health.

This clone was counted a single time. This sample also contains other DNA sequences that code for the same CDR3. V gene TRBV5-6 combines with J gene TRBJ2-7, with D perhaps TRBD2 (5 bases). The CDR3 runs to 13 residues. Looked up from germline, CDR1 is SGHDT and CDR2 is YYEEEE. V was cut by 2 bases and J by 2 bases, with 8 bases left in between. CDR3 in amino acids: CASSLGSAYEQYF. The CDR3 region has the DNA TGTGCCAGCAGCTTAGGGAGTGCCTACGAGCAGTACTTC.

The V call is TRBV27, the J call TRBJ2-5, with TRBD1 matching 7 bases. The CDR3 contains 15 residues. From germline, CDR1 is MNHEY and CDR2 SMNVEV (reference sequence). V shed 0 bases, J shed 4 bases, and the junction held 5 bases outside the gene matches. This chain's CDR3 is CASSLSEGATETQYF. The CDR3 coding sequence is TGTGCCAGCAGTTTATCAGAGGGGGCCACAGAGACCCAGTACTTC.

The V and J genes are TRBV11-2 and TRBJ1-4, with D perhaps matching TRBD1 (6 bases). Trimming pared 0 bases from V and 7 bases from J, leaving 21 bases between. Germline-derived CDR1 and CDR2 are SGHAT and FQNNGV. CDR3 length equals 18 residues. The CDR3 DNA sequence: TGTGCCAGCAGCTTAGAGGGGGCCCGTAATCTTGGTGGTGAAAAACTGTTTTTT. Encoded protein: CASSLEGARNLGGEKLFF.

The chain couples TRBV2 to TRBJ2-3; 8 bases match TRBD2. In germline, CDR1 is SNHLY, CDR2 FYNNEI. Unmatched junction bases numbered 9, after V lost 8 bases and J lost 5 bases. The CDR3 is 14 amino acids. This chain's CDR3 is CASSGAGGLDTQYF. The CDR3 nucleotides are TGTGCCAGCTCTGGGGCGGGAGGTTTAGATACGCAGTATTTT.

The CDR3 DNA sequence: TGTGCCAGCATCCCCCCCGGAGCGGCCCCGAACACCGGGGAGCTGTTTTTT. The encoded protein is CASIPPGAAPNTGELFF. This chain uses TRBV7-9 with TRBJ2-2; D might be TRBD2 (5 bases). This CDR3 region has 17 residues. The germline gives CDR1 SEHNR, CDR2 FQNEAQ (reference sequence). V shed 7 bases and J shed 0 bases, with 18 bases lying between them.

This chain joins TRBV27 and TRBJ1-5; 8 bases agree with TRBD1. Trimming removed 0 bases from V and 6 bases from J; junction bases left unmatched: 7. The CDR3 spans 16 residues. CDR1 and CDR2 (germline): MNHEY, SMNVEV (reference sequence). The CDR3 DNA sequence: TGTGCCAGCAGTTTATCCCGACAGGGGATGTCTCAGCCCCAGCATTTT. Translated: CASSLSRQGMSQPQHF.

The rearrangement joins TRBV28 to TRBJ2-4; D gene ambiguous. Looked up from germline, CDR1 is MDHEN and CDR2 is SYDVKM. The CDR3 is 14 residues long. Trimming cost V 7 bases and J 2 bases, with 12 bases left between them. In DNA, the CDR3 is TGTGCCAGCAATAACCCGGTAACCAAAAACATTCAGTACTTC. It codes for CASNNPVTKNIQYF.

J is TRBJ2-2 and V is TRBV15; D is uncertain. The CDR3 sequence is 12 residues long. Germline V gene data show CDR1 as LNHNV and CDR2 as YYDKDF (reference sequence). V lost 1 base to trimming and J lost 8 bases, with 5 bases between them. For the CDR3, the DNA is TGTGCCACCAGCAGAGCTGCTGGGGAGCTGTTTTTT. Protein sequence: CATSRAAGELFF.

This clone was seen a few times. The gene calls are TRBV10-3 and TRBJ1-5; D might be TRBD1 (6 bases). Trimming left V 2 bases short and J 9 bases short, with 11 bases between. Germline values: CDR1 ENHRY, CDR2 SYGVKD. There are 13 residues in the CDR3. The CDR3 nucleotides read TGTGCCATCAGTGAGCCGCCGACAGGGCCCCAGCATTTT. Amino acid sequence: CAISEPPTGPQHF.

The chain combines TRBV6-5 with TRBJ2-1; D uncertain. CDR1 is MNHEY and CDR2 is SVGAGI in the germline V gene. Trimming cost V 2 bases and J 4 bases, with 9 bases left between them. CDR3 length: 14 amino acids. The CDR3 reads CASSYGERYNEQFF. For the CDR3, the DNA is TGTGCCAGCAGTTACGGAGAACGATACAATGAGCAGTTCTTC.

In nucleotides, the CDR3 is TGTGCCAGCAGCCGTGGGACTAGCTCTTACACAGATACGCAGTATTTT. Residues: CASSRGTSSYTDTQYF. The chain has TRBV7-2 and TRBJ2-3; 9 nucleotides align to TRBD2. Trimming cost V 5 bases and J 2 bases; bases outside gene matches: 8. Germline CDR1 is SGHTA and CDR2 is FQGNSA. There are 16 residues in the CDR3.

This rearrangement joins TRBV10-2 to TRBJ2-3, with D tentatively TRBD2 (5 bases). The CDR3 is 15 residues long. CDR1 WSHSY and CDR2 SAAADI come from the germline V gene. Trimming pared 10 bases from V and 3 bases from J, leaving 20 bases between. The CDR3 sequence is CATTWWGEGTDTQYF. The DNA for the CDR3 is TGCGCCACCACCTGGTGGGGAGAAGGTACAGATACGCAGTATTTT.

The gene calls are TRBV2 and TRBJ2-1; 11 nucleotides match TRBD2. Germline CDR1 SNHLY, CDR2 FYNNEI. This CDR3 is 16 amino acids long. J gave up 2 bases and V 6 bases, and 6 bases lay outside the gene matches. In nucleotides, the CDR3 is TGTGCCAGCAGGCCGGGACTAGCGGAGACCTACAATGAGCAGTTCTTC. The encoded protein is CASRPGLAETYNEQFF. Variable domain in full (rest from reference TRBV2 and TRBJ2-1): EPEVTQTPSHQVTQMGQEVILRCVPISNHLYFYWYRQILGQKVEFLVSFYNNEISEKSEIFDDQFSVERPDGSNFTLKIRSTKLEDSAMYFCASRPGLAETYNEQFFGPGTRLTVL.

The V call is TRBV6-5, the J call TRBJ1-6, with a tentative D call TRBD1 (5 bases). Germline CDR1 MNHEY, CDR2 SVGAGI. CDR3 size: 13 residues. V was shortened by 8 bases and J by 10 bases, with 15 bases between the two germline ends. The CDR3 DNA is TGTGCCAGCTCAGACAGAGAAGGGTCACCCCTCCACTTT. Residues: CASSDREGSPLHF.

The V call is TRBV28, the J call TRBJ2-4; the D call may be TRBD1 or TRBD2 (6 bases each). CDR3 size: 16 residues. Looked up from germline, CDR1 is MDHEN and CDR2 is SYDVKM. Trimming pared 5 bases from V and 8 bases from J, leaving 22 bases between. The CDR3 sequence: CASSATGWGVRYIQYF. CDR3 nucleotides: TGTGCCAGCAGTGCCACAGGGTGGGGGGTACGGTACATTCAGTACTTC.

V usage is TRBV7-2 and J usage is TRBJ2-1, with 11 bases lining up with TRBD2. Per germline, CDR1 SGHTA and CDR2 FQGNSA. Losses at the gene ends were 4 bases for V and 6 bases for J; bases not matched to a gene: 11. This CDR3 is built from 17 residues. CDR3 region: CASSSRLAGTYSNEQFF. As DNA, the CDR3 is TGTGCCAGCAGCTCCAGACTAGCGGGAACTTACAGCAATGAGCAGTTCTTC.

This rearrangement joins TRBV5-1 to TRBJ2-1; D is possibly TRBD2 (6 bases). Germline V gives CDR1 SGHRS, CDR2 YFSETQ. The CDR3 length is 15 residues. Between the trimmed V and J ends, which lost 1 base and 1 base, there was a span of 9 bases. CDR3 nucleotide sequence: TGCGCCAGCAGCTTGTTAAGCGGGTCCTACAATGAGCAGTTCTTC. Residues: CASSLLSGSYNEQFF.

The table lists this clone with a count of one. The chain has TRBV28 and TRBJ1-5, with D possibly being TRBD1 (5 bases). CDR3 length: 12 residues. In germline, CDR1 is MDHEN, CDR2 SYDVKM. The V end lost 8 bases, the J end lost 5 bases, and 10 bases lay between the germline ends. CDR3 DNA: TGTGCCAGCGCGGGGACCCATCAGCCCCAGCATTTT. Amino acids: CASAGTHQPQHF.

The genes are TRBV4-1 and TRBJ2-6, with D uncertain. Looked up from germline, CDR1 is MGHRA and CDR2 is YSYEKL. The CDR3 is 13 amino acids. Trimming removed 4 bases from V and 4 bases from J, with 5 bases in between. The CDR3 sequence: CASSPPGANVLTF. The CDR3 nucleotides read TGCGCCAGCAGCCCCCCGGGGGCCAACGTCCTGACTTTC.

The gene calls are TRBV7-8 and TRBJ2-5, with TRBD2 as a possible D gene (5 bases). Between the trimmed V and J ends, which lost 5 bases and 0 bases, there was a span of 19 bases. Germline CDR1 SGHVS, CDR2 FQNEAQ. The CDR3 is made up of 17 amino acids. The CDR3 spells CASSPPDWGLYQETQYF. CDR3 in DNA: TGTGCCAGCAGCCCCCCGGACTGGGGATTGTACCAAGAGACCCAGTACTTC.

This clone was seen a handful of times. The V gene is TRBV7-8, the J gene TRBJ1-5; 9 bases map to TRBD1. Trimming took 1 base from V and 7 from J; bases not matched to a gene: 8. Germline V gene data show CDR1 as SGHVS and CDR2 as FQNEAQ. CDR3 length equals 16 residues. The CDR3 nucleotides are TGTGCCAGCAGCTTAGAAAGGACAGGGGTGTTACAGCCCCAGCATTTT. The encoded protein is CASSLERTGVLQPQHF.

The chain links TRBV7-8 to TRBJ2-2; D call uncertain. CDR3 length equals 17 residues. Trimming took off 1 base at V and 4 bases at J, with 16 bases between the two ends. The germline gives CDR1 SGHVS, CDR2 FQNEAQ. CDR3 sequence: CASSLGTHGWGTGELFF. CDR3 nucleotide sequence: TGTGCCAGCAGCTTAGGAACCCACGGATGGGGCACCGGGGAGCTGTTTTTT. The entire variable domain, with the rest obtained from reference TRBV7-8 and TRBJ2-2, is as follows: GAGVSQSPRYKVAKRGQDVALRCDPISGHVSLFWYQQALGQGPEFLTYFQNEAQLDKSGLPSDRFFAERPEGSVSTLKIQRTQQEDSAVYLCASSLGTHGWGTGELFFGEGSRLTVL.

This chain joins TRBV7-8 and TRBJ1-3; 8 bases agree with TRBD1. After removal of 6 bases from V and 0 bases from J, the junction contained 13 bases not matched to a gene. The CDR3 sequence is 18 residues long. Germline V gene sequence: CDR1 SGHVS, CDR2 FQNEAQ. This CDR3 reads CASSPGGTGRFSGNTIYF. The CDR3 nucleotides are TGTGCCAGCAGTCCAGGGGGGACAGGCAGATTCTCTGGAAACACCATATATTTT.

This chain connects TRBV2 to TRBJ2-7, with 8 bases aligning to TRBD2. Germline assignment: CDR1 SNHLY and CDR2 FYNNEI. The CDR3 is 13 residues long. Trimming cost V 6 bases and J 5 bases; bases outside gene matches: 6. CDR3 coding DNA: TGTGCCAGCAGGTCCGGGGGGGGACACGAGCAGTACTTC. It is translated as CASRSGGGHEQYF.

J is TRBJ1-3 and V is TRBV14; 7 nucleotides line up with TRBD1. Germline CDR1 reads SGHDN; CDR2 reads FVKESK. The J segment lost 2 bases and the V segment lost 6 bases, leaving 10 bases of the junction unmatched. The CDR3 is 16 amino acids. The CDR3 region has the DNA TGTGCCAGCAGTCGAACGCGAGGGACAGCTGGAAACACCATATATTTT. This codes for CASSRTRGTAGNTIYF.

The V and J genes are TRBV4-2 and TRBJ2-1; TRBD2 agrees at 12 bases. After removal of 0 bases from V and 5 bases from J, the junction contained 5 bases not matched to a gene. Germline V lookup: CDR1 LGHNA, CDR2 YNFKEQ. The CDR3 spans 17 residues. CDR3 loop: CASSQDRASGRDNEQFF. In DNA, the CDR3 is TGTGCCAGCAGCCAAGATAGGGCTAGCGGGAGGGACAATGAGCAGTTCTTC.

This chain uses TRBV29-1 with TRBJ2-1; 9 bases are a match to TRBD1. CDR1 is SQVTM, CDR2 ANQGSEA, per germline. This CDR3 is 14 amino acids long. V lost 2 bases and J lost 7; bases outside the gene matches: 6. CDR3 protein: CSVEPGQGPNEQFF. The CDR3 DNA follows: TGCAGCGTTGAACCGGGACAGGGACCTAATGAGCAGTTCTTC.

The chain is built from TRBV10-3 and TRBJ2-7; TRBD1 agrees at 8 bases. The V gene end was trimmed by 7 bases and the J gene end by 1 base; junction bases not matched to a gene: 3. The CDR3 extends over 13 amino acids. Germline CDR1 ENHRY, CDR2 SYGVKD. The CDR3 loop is CAIKGQDSYEQYF. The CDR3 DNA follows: TGTGCCATCAAGGGACAGGATTCCTACGAGCAGTACTTC.

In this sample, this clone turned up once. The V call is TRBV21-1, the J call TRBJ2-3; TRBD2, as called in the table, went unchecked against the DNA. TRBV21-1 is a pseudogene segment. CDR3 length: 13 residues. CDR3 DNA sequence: TGTGCCAGCAGCCCCGGGAGGGCAGATACGCAGTATTTT. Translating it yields CASSPGRADTQYF.

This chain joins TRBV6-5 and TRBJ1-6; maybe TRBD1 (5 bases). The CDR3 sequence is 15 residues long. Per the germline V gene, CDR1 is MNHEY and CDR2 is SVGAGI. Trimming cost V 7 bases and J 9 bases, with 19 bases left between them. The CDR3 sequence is CASTDVGRGGSPLHF. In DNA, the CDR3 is TGTGCCAGCACCGACGTGGGGCGGGGTGGTTCACCCCTCCACTTT.

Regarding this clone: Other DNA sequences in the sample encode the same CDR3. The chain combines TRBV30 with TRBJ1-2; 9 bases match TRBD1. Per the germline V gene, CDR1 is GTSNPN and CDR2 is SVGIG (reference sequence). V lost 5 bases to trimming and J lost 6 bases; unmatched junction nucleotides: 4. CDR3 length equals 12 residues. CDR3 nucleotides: TGTGCCTGGTCACAGGGGGCGGATGGCTACACCTTC. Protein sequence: CAWSQGADGYTF.